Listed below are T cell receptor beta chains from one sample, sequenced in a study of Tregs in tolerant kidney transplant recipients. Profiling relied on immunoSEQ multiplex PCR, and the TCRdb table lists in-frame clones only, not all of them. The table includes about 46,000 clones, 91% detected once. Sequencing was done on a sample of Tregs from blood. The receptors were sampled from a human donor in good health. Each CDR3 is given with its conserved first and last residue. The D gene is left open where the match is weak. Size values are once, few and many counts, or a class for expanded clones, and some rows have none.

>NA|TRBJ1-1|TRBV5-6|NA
TGTGCCAGCAGCTTGCGGGGAACTTACACTGAAGCTTTCTTT
CASSLRGTYTEAFF
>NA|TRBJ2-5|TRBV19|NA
TGTGCCAGTAGTATTACCAGGAGGGAGACCCAGTACTTC
CASSITRRETQYF
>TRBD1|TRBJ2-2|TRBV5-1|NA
TGCGCCAGCAGCTTCGGGGACAGCCGTGGGGAGCTGTTTTTT
CASSFGDSRGELFF
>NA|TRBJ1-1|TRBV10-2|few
TGCGCCAGCAGTGACTGGAAGACTGAAGCTTTCTTT
CASSDWKTEAFF
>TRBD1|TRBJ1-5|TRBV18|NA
TGTGCCAGCTCACCCGGACAGGGTGGGGCACAGCCCCAGCATTTT
CASSPGQGGAQPQHF
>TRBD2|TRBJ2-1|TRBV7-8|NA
TGTGCCAGCAGCCGGGGACTAGCATCCTACAATGAGCAGTTCTTC
CASSRGLASYNEQFF
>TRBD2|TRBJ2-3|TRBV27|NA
TGTGCCAGCAGTTTCGGACTAGCGGGAGATACGCAGTATTTT
CASSFGLAGDTQYF
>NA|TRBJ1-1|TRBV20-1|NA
TGCAGCGCCACCTTAGGCACTGAAGCTTTCTTT
CSATLGTEAFF
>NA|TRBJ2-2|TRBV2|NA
TGTGCCAGCAGGTCTTACGGGGAGCTGTTTTTT
CASRSYGELFF
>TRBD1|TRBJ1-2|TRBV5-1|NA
TGCGCCAGCAGCTTGGTCCCCGGGACAGCAAACTATGGCTACACCTTC
CASSLVPGTANYGYTF
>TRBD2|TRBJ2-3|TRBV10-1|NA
TGCGCCAGCAGTGCCGGGGTAGCGGGAGCACTAGATACGCAGTATTTT
CASSAGVAGALDTQYF
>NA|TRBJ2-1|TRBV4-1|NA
TGCGCCAGCAGCCAATTTAGGGCTCTATCTGCTGGTGAGCAGTTCTTC
CASSQFRALSAGEQFF
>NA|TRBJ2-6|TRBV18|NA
TGTGCCAGCTCACCGCGCGAGTCCGGGGCCAACGTCCTGACTTTC
CASSPRESGANVLTF
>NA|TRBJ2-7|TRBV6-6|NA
TGTGCCAGCAGTTACTCAGGGTTCCACGAGCAGTACTTC
CASSYSGFHEQYF
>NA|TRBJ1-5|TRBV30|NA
TGTGCCTGGAGTGTAACCCATCAAGGGGATCAGCCCCAGCATTTT
CAWSVTHQGDQPQHF
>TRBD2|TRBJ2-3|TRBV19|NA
TGTGCCAGTAGTATTGGACTAGCTGATACGCAGTATTTT
CASSIGLADTQYF
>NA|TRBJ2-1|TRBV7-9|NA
TGTGCCAGCAGCTTAGTGGAGCTGACTGAGCAGTTCTTC
CASSLVELTEQFF
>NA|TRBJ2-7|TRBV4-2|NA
TGTGCCAGCAGCCCCGGACGAGGCTACGAGCAGTACTTC
CASSPGRGYEQYF
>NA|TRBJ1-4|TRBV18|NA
TGTGCCAGCTCACGAAGGGGGGGTAATGAAAAACTGTTTTTT
CASSRRGGNEKLFF
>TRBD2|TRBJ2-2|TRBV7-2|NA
TGTGCCAGCAGCTCTCGACTAGCGGGAGGGGAGCTGTTTTTT
CASSSRLAGGELFF
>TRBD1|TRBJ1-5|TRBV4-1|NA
TGCGCCAGCAGCCAAGTATTCGACAGGGGGCGAAATCAGCCCCAGCATTTT
CASSQVFDRGRNQPQHF
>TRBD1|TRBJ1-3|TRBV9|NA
TGTGCCAGCAGGGCCGAACTGGAACAGGGGACTGGAAACACCATATATTTT
CASRAELEQGTGNTIYF
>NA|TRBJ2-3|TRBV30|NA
TGTGCCTGGAGTGAAGGACACACAGATACGCAGTATTTT
CAWSEGHTDTQYF
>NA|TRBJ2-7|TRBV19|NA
TGTGCCAGTAGTATTAGGGAATCCTACGAGCAGTACTTC
CASSIRESYEQYF
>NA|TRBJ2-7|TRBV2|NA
TGTGCCAGCACGGTCAGCCCGGGTCCCTCCTACGAGCAGTACTTC
CASTVSPGPSYEQYF
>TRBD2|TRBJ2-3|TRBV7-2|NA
TGTGCCAGCAGCTTACTAGCGGGGGCCACAGATACGCAGTATTTT
CASSLLAGATDTQYF
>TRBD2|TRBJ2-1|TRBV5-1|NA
TGCGCCAGCAGCTTGGCCACTAGCGAAATCTACAATGAGCAGTTCTTC
CASSLATSEIYNEQFF
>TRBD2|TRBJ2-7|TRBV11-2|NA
TGTGCCAGCAGCCCGGGGGTGTTGGTCGGGGGGAGCTCCTACGAGCAGTACTTC
CASSPGVLVGGSSYEQYF
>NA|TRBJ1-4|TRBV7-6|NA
TGTGCCAGCAGCGAGGGAGGGGGTAATGAAAAACTGTTTTTT
CASSEGGGNEKLFF
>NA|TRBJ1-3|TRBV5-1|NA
TGCGCCAGCAGTGTCGGGTCCTCTGGAAACACCACATATTTT
CASSVGSSGNTTYF
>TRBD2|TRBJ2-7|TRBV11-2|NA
TGTGCCAGCAGTCACCACGCTGGCGGGAGGGCCCCATACGAGCAGTACTTC
CASSHHAGGRAPYEQYF
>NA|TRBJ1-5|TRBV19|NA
TGTGCCAGCACCGGGGGCAGAATCAATCAGCCCCAGCATTTT
CASTGGRINQPQHF